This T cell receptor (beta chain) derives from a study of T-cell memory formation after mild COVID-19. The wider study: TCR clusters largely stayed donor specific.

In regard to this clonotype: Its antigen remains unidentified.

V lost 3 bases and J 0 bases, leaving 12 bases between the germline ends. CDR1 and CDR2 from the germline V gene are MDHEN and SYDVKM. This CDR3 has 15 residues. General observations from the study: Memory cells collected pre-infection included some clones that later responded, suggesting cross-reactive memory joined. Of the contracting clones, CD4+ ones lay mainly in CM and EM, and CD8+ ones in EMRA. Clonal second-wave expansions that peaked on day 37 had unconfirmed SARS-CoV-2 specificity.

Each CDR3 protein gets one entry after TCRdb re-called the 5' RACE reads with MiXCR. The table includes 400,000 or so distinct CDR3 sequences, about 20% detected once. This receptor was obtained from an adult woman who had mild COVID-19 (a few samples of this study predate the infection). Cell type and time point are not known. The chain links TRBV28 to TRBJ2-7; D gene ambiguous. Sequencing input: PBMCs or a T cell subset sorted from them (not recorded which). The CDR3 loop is CASSFSFLGSYEQYF. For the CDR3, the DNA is TGTGCCAGCAGTTTCTCTTTCCTCGGCTCCTACGAGCAGTACTTC.